The 24 T cell receptor beta chains below come from one sample, sequenced in a study of PD-L1 blockade in urothelial cancer. Repertoires were generated with immunoSEQ multiplex PCR, while TCRdb's copy carries only in-frame clones and drops some. The table has about 52,000 clones, 75% to 90% seen once. The sample consisted of PBMCs, taken around atezolizumab (anti-PD-L1) treatment. Source of these receptors: a man aged 35 to 55 with urothelial cancer.

The chain has TRBV19 and TRBJ2-1; 10 bases map to TRBD2. The CDR3 sequence is 16 residues long. The germline V gene has CDR1 LNHDA and CDR2 SQIVND (reference sequence). V dropped 3 bases and J dropped 8; count of bases not matched to a gene: 10. The CDR3 loop reads CASSIWASGSSYEQFF. Written as DNA, the CDR3 is TGTGCCAGTAGTATTTGGGCTAGCGGGAGCAGCTATGAGCAGTTCTTC.

The CDR3 nucleotides read TGTGCCAGCAGCTCCTACCTCACCTCCGAGCAGTACTTC. This translates into CASSSYLTSEQYF. The chain is built from TRBV7-3 and TRBJ2-7; no definite D call. V was clipped by 4 bases and J by 6 bases, with 13 bases between them. The CDR3 is made up of 13 amino acids. Per the germline V gene, CDR1 is SGHTA and CDR2 is FQGTGA.

This chain joins TRBV9 and TRBJ2-1; 8 positions match TRBD2. The germline V gene encodes CDR1 SGDLS and CDR2 YYNGEE. This CDR3 has 16 amino acids. The V and J ends lost 4 bases and 7 bases, in that order; junction bases with no gene match: 13. The CDR3 here is CASSHGSSGGRNEQFF. The CDR3 DNA reads TGTGCCAGCAGCCACGGGTCTTCGGGAGGGCGAAATGAGCAGTTCTTC. Drawing the rest from reference TRBV9 and TRBJ2-1, the complete variable domain is DSGVTQTPKHLITATGQRVTLRCSPRSGDLSVYWYQQSLDQGLQFLIQYYNGEERAKGNILERFSAQQFPDLHSELNLSSLELGDSALYFCASSHGSSGGRNEQFFGPGTRLTVL.

This clone was recorded only once. This sequence joins TRBV6-1 and TRBJ2-1; D remains ambiguous. Germline loops: CDR1 MNHNS, CDR2 SASEGT. The CDR3 is made up of 12 amino acids. V was pared by 2 bases and J by 13 bases, with 12 bases between. The CDR3 here is CASSERDRSQFF. In DNA form, the CDR3 reads TGTGCCAGCAGTGAAAGAGATCGGTCCCAGTTCTTC.

This chain connects TRBV19 to TRBJ2-7; D might be TRBD1 (6 bases). Per the germline V gene, CDR1 is LNHDA and CDR2 is SQIVND (reference sequence). CDR3 length: 14 residues. The V end was cut by 8 bases, the J end by 3 bases, with 17 bases between. CDR3 DNA: TGTGCCAGTGAATCACCAGGGGTAAGCTACGAGCAGTACTTC. As protein: CASESPGVSYEQYF.

This sequence joins TRBV2 and TRBJ2-1; weak D call: TRBD2 (6 bases). This CDR3 spans 15 amino acids. V shed 4 bases and J shed 0 bases, with 10 bases lying between them. Germline V gene lookup returns CDR1 SNHLY and CDR2 FYNNEI. The CDR3 DNA sequence: TGTGCCAGCAGTGTAGGCGGGATCTCCTACAATGAGCAGTTCTTC. Its translation is CASSVGGISYNEQFF.

On this clone: The sample holds other DNA sequences that translate to the same CDR3. The chain combines TRBV28 with TRBJ2-1, with 13 bases identical to TRBD2. CDR1 is MDHEN, CDR2 SYDVKM, per germline. The CDR3 runs 16 residues. Trimming took 4 bases from V and 7 from J; bases not matched to a gene: 7. CDR3 nucleotides: TGTGCCAGCAGTTCCCCGGGACTAGCGGGGACGAATGAGCAGTTCTTC. This translates into CASSSPGLAGTNEQFF.

The V gene is TRBV27, the J gene TRBJ2-7; 8 bases fit TRBD2. After removal of 6 bases from V and 4 bases from J, the junction contained 11 bases not matched to a gene. This CDR3 comprises 15 residues. Germline CDR1 reads MNHEY; CDR2 reads SMNVEV (reference sequence). Here the CDR3 reads CASRPEAGVRYEQYF. Here the CDR3 DNA reads TGTGCCAGCAGACCGGAAGCGGGAGTAAGGTACGAGCAGTACTTC.

The chain joins TRBV28 to TRBJ2-1; no reliable D call. V dropped 6 bases and J dropped 3 bases, with 3 bases sitting between them. This CDR3 is 11 amino acids long. From germline, CDR1 is MDHEN and CDR2 SYDVKM. CDR3 sequence: CASSYYNEQFF. CDR3 nucleotide sequence: TGTGCCAGCAGCTACTACAATGAGCAGTTCTTC.

The gene calls are TRBV9 and TRBJ2-7; no definite D call. There are 14 residues in the CDR3. CDR1 and CDR2 (germline): SGDLS, YYNGEE. Trimming cost V 0 bases and J 5 bases, with 12 bases left between them. The CDR3 spells CASSVGAGNHEQYF. DNA for the CDR3: TGTGCCAGCAGCGTAGGGGCAGGCAATCACGAGCAGTACTTC.

The gene calls are TRBV5-4 and TRBJ2-2; D is perhaps TRBD2 (6 bases). Trimming left V 0 bases short and J 8 bases short, with 11 bases between. Germline CDR1 SGHNT, CDR2 YYREEE (reference sequence). The CDR3 runs to 14 residues. CDR3 sequence: CASSLAGASGELFF. The CDR3 nucleotides are TGTGCCAGCAGCTTGGCGGGAGCGTCGGGGGAGCTGTTTTTT.

This clone was seen more than once but under ten times. This chain joins TRBV4-3 and TRBJ2-2, with a weak D call TRBD2 (5 bases). The CDR3 loop spans 14 amino acids. With 0 bases removed from V and 5 bases from J, the gap between germline ends came to 7 bases. CDR1 and CDR2 (germline): LGHNA, YSLEER. CDR3 sequence reads: CASSQDEGTGELFF. The CDR3, as DNA: TGCGCCAGCAGCCAAGATGAGGGTACCGGGGAGCTGTTTTTT.

V gene TRBV6-6 combines with J gene TRBJ2-1; D ambiguous. The CDR3 covers 16 residues. The V end was cut by 0 bases, the J end by 4 bases, with 13 bases between. CDR1 is MNHNY, CDR2 SVGAGI, per germline (reference sequence). This CDR3 is CASSYSLSSAYNEQFF. CDR3 coding DNA: TGTGCCAGCAGTTACTCATTGTCAAGCGCTTACAATGAGCAGTTCTTC.

The rearrangement links TRBV5-1 to TRBJ1-4; tentative D call: TRBD1 (6 bases). With 5 bases removed from V and 8 bases from J, the gap between germline ends came to 13 bases. CDR3 length: 13 residues. From germline, CDR1 is SGHRS and CDR2 YFSETQ. The CDR3 spells CASSPPGEEKLFF. The CDR3, as DNA: TGCGCCAGCAGTCCTCCAGGGGAAGAAAAACTGTTTTTT.

The chain links TRBV18 to TRBJ2-2; no clear D. From germline, CDR1 is KGHSH and CDR2 LQKENI. Trimming cost V 2 bases and J 2 bases, with 12 bases left between them. CDR3 size: 16 residues. The CDR3 region is CASSPSMNRNTGELFF. The DNA of the CDR3 is TGTGCCAGCTCACCATCTATGAACAGAAACACCGGGGAGCTGTTTTTT.

V is TRBV7-9 and J is TRBJ2-7; the D gene is possibly TRBD1 (6 bases). This CDR3 has 18 residues. Germline V gene lookup returns CDR1 SEHNR and CDR2 FQNEAQ (reference sequence). V lost 5 bases and J 0 bases, leaving 23 bases between the germline ends. CDR3 region: CASSHKQGGSDSSYEQYF. For the CDR3, the DNA is TGTGCCAGCAGCCACAAACAGGGCGGCTCGGATAGCTCCTACGAGCAGTACTTC. Full variable domain (outside the CDR3, taken from reference TRBV7-9 and TRBJ2-7): DTGVSQNPRHKITKRGQNVTFRCDPISEHNRLYWYRQTLGQGPEFLTYFQNEAQLEKSRLLSDRFSAERPKGSFSTLEIQRTEQGDSAMYLCASSHKQGGSDSSYEQYFGPGTRLTVT.

This clone was seen once. The V call is TRBV6-5, the J call TRBJ1-1; 10 nucleotides line up with TRBD1. Germline values: CDR1 MNHEY, CDR2 SVGAGI. J gave up 8 bases and V 6 bases, and 12 bases lay outside the gene matches. The CDR3 is 15 amino acids. The CDR3 DNA follows: TGTGCCAGCAGACCTGACAGGGGGCGTTTGGGGGAAGCTTTCTTT. It yields the protein CASRPDRGRLGEAFF.

The chain has TRBV19 and TRBJ2-1, with D possibly being TRBD2 (6 bases). The CDR3 is 16 amino acids. The germline CDR1 and CDR2 sequences are LNHDA and SQIVND (reference sequence). With 3 bases removed from V and 0 bases from J, the gap between germline ends came to 12 bases. This CDR3 is CASSMRQGGSYNEQFF. CDR3 nucleotides: TGTGCCAGTAGTATGAGGCAGGGAGGCTCCTACAATGAGCAGTTCTTC.

This clone was counted only a few times. The chain links TRBV6-5 to TRBJ2-2, with a tentative D call TRBD2 (6 bases). V lost 2 bases to trimming and J lost 7 bases, with 11 bases between them. This CDR3 has 14 residues. Per germline, CDR1 MNHEY and CDR2 SVGAGI. This chain's CDR3 is CASSYRDSRGELFF. CDR3 DNA: TGTGCCAGCAGTTACAGGGACTCCCGCGGGGAGCTGTTTTTT.

J is TRBJ2-1 and V is TRBV11-2; 12 bases are shared with TRBD2. V gave up 5 bases and J gave up 7 bases; unmatched junction bases: 15. CDR1 and CDR2 from the germline V gene are SGHAT and FQNNGV. This CDR3 contains 18 residues. The CDR3 sequence: CASSPRLAGAGGANEQFF. The DNA of the CDR3 is TGTGCCAGCAGCCCCAGACTAGCGGGAGCCGGGGGAGCAAATGAGCAGTTCTTC.

V and J are TRBV11-2 and TRBJ2-7, with TRBD2 as a possible D gene (5 bases). The CDR3 has 14 residues. From germline, CDR1 is SGHAT and CDR2 FQNNGV. With 1 base removed from V and 5 bases from J, the gap between germline ends came to 12 bases. For the CDR3, the DNA is TGTGCCAGCAGCTTAGGGCTAGCACGCCACGAGCAGTACTTC. Translation gives CASSLGLARHEQYF. Supplemented by reference TRBV11-2 and TRBJ2-7, the full variable domain reads EAGVAQSPRYKIIEKRQSVAFWCNPISGHATLYWYQQILGQGPKLLIQFQNNGVVDDSQLPKDRFSAERLKGVDSTLKIQPAKLEDSAVYLCASSLGLARHEQYFGPGTRLTVT.

The chain joins TRBV28 to TRBJ1-3, with 7 nucleotides matching TRBD1. The V gene end was trimmed by 8 bases and the J gene end by 2 bases; junction bases not matched to a gene: 12. The CDR3 runs 16 residues. Germline-derived CDR1 and CDR2 are MDHEN and SYDVKM. For the CDR3, the DNA is TGTGCCAGCGGCCCGAGACAGGGAATAGCTGGAAACACCATATATTTT. Translating gives CASGPRQGIAGNTIYF.

This clone occurred once. The rearrangement joins TRBV4-3 to TRBJ2-7; 8 bases fit TRBD1. The CDR3 runs to 17 residues. The V segment lost 0 bases and the J segment 2 bases; nucleotides outside the gene matches: 9. CDR1 is LGHNA and CDR2 is YSLEER in the germline V gene. The CDR3: CASSQEGTGTGPYEQYF. The CDR3 DNA follows: TGCGCCAGCAGCCAAGAGGGGACCGGGACAGGACCCTACGAGCAGTACTTC.

This clone occurred a few times. The chain is built from TRBV6-1 and TRBJ1-4, with TRBD1 identical over 9 bases. CDR1 and CDR2 from the germline V gene are MNHNS and SASEGT. This CDR3 spans 13 amino acids. V was pared by 9 bases and J by 8 bases, with 7 bases of the junction left unmatched. The chain's CDR3 is CASTQGAWEKLFF. DNA of the CDR3: TGTGCCAGTACACAGGGGGCGTGGGAAAAACTGTTTTTT.